This TCR beta chain was profiled in a study of T cells in Graves' hyperthyroidism and ophthalmopathy. CDR1 and CDR2 (germline): MNHEY, SVGEGT. There are 15 residues in the CDR3. Trimming took 10 bases from V and 1 from J, leaving 16 bases between them. This clonotype was picked up many times. RNA transcripts served as the template for amplifying TCR beta CDR3 regions. During a first-round RT-PCR of the TCR CDR3, the HTBI primer set was used. In TCRdb, the multiplex PCR reads were re-called with MiXCR into one record per CDR3 protein. Of under 400,000 distinct CDR3 sequences listed, less than 20% are singletons.

The origin of this receptor is a woman aged 35 to 49 with Graves' ophthalmopathy. The sequencing sample was made of blood. The chain couples TRBV6-2 or TRBV6-3 to TRBJ2-2; no clear D gene. The CDR3 spells CATQLVSRNTGELFF. In DNA, the CDR3 is TGTGCCACCCAGCTCGTGTCCAGGAACACCGGGGAGCTGTTTTTT.